Listed here are 25 T cell receptor beta chains from one sample, sequenced in a study of OX40 agonist ivuxolimab in advanced cancers. The assay was immunoSEQ multiplex PCR, and TCRdb's table has in-frame clones only and misses some. Of 65,000 to 95,000 clones in the sample, around 88% were seen once. Sequences were derived from CD4+ or CD8+ T cells sorted from blood, sampled in a trial of the OX40 agonist ivuxolimab. These receptors came from an adult with an advanced solid tumor such as melanoma, head and neck, liver or kidney cancer.

This rearrangement joins TRBV6-6 to TRBJ2-1; D might be TRBD2 (5 bases). The length of the CDR3 is 14 residues. V was pared by 6 bases and J by 0 bases, with 9 bases between. The germline gives CDR1 MNHNY, CDR2 SVGAGI (reference sequence). The CDR3, as DNA: TGTGCCAGCAGGCCCGGGAACTCCTACAATGAGCAGTTCTTC. Translation: CASRPGNSYNEQFF.

V usage is TRBV5-5 and J usage is TRBJ2-5, with D uncertain. V dropped 4 bases and J dropped 7 bases, with 14 bases sitting between them. There are 13 residues in the CDR3. CDR1 SGHKS and CDR2 YYEKEE come from the germline V gene (reference sequence). The chain's CDR3 is CASSPPGVGTQYF. The CDR3, as DNA: TGTGCCAGCAGCCCGCCGGGTGTAGGGACCCAGTACTTC.

As DNA, the CDR3 is TGTGCCAGCAGTTTCCCTAGCGGGAGATATGAGCAGTTCTTC. Protein: CASSFPSGRYEQFF. V and J are TRBV28 and TRBJ2-1; 10 positions match TRBD2. Looked up from germline, CDR1 is MDHEN and CDR2 is SYDVKM. The CDR3 extends over 14 amino acids. With 3 bases clipped from V and 8 bases from J, the junction kept 4 bases outside the gene matches.

The chain uses TRBV18 and TRBJ2-2; TRBD1 is a possible D gene (6 bases). Trimming took off 6 bases at V and 1 base at J, with 9 bases between the two ends. CDR3 length equals 14 residues. Germline V CDR1 and CDR2: KGHSH, LQKENI. The CDR3 DNA is TGTGCCAGCTCCCCGGACAGGAACACCGGGGAGCTGTTTTTT. It codes for CASSPDRNTGELFF.

The genes are TRBV11-1 and TRBJ2-1; 7 positions agree with TRBD2. V lost 5 bases, J lost 7 bases, and 11 bases stayed unmatched. This CDR3 region has 15 residues. Germline values: CDR1 SGHAT, CDR2 FQDESV (reference sequence). CDR3 residues: CASSALAGAGNEQFF. CDR3 DNA sequence: TGTGCCAGCAGCGCCCTCGCGGGAGCGGGGAATGAGCAGTTCTTC.

The chain links TRBV18 to TRBJ2-2; D is uncertain. The CDR3 runs to 13 residues. Germline V CDR1 and CDR2: KGHSH, LQKENI. The germline V and J ends were trimmed by 3 bases and 4 bases, with 6 bases remaining between them. CDR3 DNA: TGTGCCAGCTCACCGTTCGGCACCGGGGAGCTGTTTTTT. Encoded protein: CASSPFGTGELFF. The full variable domain, its missing parts supplied by reference TRBV18 and TRBJ2-2, is NAGVMQNPRHLVRRRGQEARLRCSPMKGHSHVYWYRQLPEEGLKFMVYLQKENIIDESGMPKERFSAEFPKEGPSILRIQQVVRGDSAAYFCASSPFGTGELFFGEGSRLTVL.

This clone was seen just once. CDR3 amino acids: CASSRAGGDTDTQYF. CDR3 DNA sequence: TGCGCCAGCAGCCGGGCGGGTGGGGACACAGATACGCAGTATTTT. The chain employs TRBV4-1 and TRBJ2-3, with a tentative D call TRBD2 (5 bases). The CDR3 totals 15 residues. The germline gives CDR1 MGHRA, CDR2 YSYEKL. Trimming took off 4 bases at V and 2 bases at J, with 13 bases between the two ends.

This clone showed up just once. The V gene is TRBV19, the J gene TRBJ2-5; D is unclear. Trimming left V 6 bases short and J 4 bases short, with 15 bases between. The CDR3 is 14 residues long. Germline lookup yields CDR1 LNHDA and CDR2 SQIVND (reference sequence). The CDR3 DNA sequence: TGTGCCAGTAGCACCAACTCGGGCCGAGAGACCCAGTACTTC. This codes for CASSTNSGRETQYF.

V is TRBV15 and J is TRBJ2-4; TRBD1 agrees at 8 bases. The CDR3 sequence is 15 residues long. The trim removed 1 base at V and 9 bases at J, leaving 8 bases unmatched. Germline CDR1 LNHNV, CDR2 YYDKDF (reference sequence). CDR3 loop: CATSRGKDRVGIQYF. In DNA form, the CDR3 reads TGTGCCACCAGCAGAGGGAAGGACAGGGTAGGCATTCAGTACTTC.

The V call is TRBV2, the J call TRBJ2-3; 9 bases are a match to TRBD1. Germline-derived CDR1 and CDR2 are SNHLY and FYNNEI. CDR3 length equals 13 residues. Trimming cost V 6 bases and J 5 bases; bases outside gene matches: 3. This chain's CDR3 is CASRGQGLDTQYF. CDR3 nucleotides: TGTGCCAGCAGAGGACAGGGGTTAGATACGCAGTATTTT.

This chain connects TRBV9 to TRBJ2-6; 10 nucleotides align to TRBD1. The CDR3 contains 20 residues. The germline gives CDR1 SGDLS, CDR2 YYNGEE. The V gene end was trimmed by 4 bases and the J gene end by 1 base; junction bases not matched to a gene: 14. CDR3 protein: CASSRTGPGQGLSGANVLTF. The CDR3 nucleotides are TGTGCCAGCAGCCGCACAGGACCGGGACAGGGGTTGTCTGGGGCCAACGTCCTGACTTTC.

The chain has TRBV13 and TRBJ2-1, with a weak D call TRBD2 (5 bases). With 6 bases removed from V and 0 bases from J, the gap between germline ends came to 9 bases. The CDR3 consists of 14 residues. Germline V gene data show CDR1 as PRHDT and CDR2 as FYEKMQ (reference sequence). The CDR3 here is CASRASISYNEQFF. CDR3 in DNA: TGTGCCAGCAGAGCTAGCATCTCCTACAATGAGCAGTTCTTC.

This clone was seen just once. J is TRBJ2-2 and V is TRBV9; TRBD2 aligns across 10 bases. Looked up from germline, CDR1 is SGDLS and CDR2 is YYNGEE. The CDR3 sequence is 16 residues long. V was clipped by 3 bases and J by 5 bases; unmatched bases: 7. CDR3 DNA: TGTGCCAGCAGCGAAAAACTAGCGGGAAATACCGGGGAGCTGTTTTTT. It translates to CASSEKLAGNTGELFF.

The V call is TRBV19, the J call TRBJ1-2; tentative D call: TRBD1 (5 bases). The ends were cut back, 10 bases at V and 4 bases at J, with 13 bases in the middle. Germline CDR1 reads LNHDA; CDR2 reads SQIVND (reference sequence). This CDR3 region has 12 residues. CDR3 coding DNA: TGTGCCACCTCGAGGACACCCTATGGCTACACCTTC. Its protein product is CATSRTPYGYTF.

The chain recombines TRBV7-3 with TRBJ2-2; D is uncertain. Per the germline V gene, CDR1 is SGHTA and CDR2 is FQGTGA. V dropped 4 bases and J dropped 7 bases, with 13 bases sitting between them. The CDR3 consists of 14 residues. CDR3 bases: TGTGCCAGCAGCTCCCCCTCAGCTATCGGGGAGCTGTTTTTT. As protein: CASSSPSAIGELFF.

This chain connects TRBV9 to TRBJ2-6; 7 nucleotides match TRBD1. The CDR3 loop spans 17 amino acids. CDR1 and CDR2 (germline): SGDLS, YYNGEE. V lost 1 base to trimming and J lost 3 bases; unmatched junction nucleotides: 7. Here the CDR3 reads CASSVSPDRVGANVLTF. The CDR3 nucleotides are TGTGCCAGCAGCGTATCCCCCGACAGGGTTGGGGCCAACGTCCTGACTTTC.

This clone was recorded only once. V usage is TRBV10-3 and J usage is TRBJ2-1; TRBD1 aligns across 10 bases. J gave up 7 bases and V 2 bases, and 2 bases lay outside the gene matches. The CDR3 is 14 residues long. Germline assignment: CDR1 ENHRY and CDR2 SYGVKD. The CDR3 DNA follows: TGTGCCATCAGTGAGACGGACAGGGGGAATGAGCAGTTCTTC. Translated: CAISETDRGNEQFF.

The chain joins TRBV9 to TRBJ2-1, with D maybe TRBD2 (5 bases). Germline V lookup: CDR1 SGDLS, CDR2 YYNGEE. Trimming left V 0 bases short and J 5 bases short, with 9 bases between. The CDR3 totals 14 residues. DNA of the CDR3: TGTGCCAGCAGCGTAGGAGGGCCGAACAATGAGCAGTTCTTC. Its translation: CASSVGGPNNEQFF.

The chain recombines TRBV29-1 with TRBJ2-2; TRBD2 matches at 10 bases. V was clipped by 7 bases and J by 4 bases; unmatched bases: 6. CDR3 length equals 14 residues. The germline gives CDR1 SQVTM, CDR2 ANQGSEA. The CDR3 reads CSGLAGVATGELFF. CDR3 nucleotide sequence: TGCAGCGGGCTAGCGGGAGTGGCCACCGGGGAGCTGTTTTTT.

The chain uses TRBV21-1 and TRBJ2-1; the table's D call TRBD1 went unverified against the DNA. TRBV21-1 is a pseudogene locus. This CDR3 spans 15 amino acids. The CDR3 bases are TGTGCCAGCAGCTTCCGGGACAGGGTGGGTGATGAGCAGTTCTTC. Translation: CASSFRDRVGDEQFF.

The chain recombines TRBV4-3 with TRBJ2-3, with 8 bases identical to TRBD2. This CDR3 contains 18 residues. Trimming cost V 1 base and J 6 bases; bases outside gene matches: 15. Germline V gene sequence: CDR1 LGHNA, CDR2 YSLEER. The CDR3 sequence is CASSQAVPGGVVADTQYF. CDR3 in DNA: TGCGCCAGCAGCCAAGCTGTGCCGGGAGGGGTGGTCGCGGATACGCAGTATTTT.

This chain links TRBV7-2 with TRBJ1-5; 7 bases map to TRBD1. This CDR3 has 16 residues. After removal of 5 bases from V and 5 bases from J, the junction contained 12 bases not matched to a gene. CDR1 is SGHTA and CDR2 is FQGNSA in the germline V gene. The CDR3 loop is CASSPDRQGRHQPQHF. The CDR3 nucleotides read TGTGCCAGCAGCCCTGACCGACAGGGACGTCATCAGCCCCAGCATTTT.

V is TRBV28 and J is TRBJ2-5; D gene unclear. This CDR3 is 15 amino acids long. With 6 bases removed from V and 4 bases from J, the gap between germline ends came to 18 bases. Germline CDR1 reads MDHEN; CDR2 reads SYDVKM. DNA for the CDR3: TGTGCCAGCAGCCCCGGAGCGTTGAGTGGAGAGACCCAGTACTTC. Translating gives CASSPGALSGETQYF.

Only one count was recorded for this clone. The chain employs TRBV9 and TRBJ2-1; no reliable D call. The germline CDR1 and CDR2 sequences are SGDLS and YYNGEE. V lost 0 bases, J lost 6 bases, and 7 bases lay in between. CDR3 size: 13 residues. The CDR3 region is CASSVALGNEQFF. The CDR3 DNA follows: TGTGCCAGCAGCGTAGCCCTGGGCAATGAGCAGTTCTTC.

J is TRBJ2-7 and V is TRBV21-1; the D segment call TRBD1 is taken from the table without a DNA check. TRBV21-1 is annotated as a pseudogene. The CDR3 totals 15 residues. CDR3 nucleotides: TGTGCCAGCAGCAAACCAGGGTCGTTCACCCACGAGCAGTACTTC. The encoded protein is CASSKPGSFTHEQYF.